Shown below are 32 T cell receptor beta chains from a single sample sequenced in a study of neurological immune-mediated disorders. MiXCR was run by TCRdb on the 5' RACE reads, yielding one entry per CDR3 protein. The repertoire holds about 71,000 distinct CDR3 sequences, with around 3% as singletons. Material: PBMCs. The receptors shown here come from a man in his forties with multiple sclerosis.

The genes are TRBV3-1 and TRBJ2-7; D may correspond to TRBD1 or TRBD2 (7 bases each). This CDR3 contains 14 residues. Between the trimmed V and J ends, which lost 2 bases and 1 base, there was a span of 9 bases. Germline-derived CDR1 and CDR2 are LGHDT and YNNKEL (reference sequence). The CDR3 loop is CASSQQGGSYEQYF. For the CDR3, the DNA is TGTGCCAGCAGCCAACAGGGGGGGTCCTACGAGCAGTACTTC.

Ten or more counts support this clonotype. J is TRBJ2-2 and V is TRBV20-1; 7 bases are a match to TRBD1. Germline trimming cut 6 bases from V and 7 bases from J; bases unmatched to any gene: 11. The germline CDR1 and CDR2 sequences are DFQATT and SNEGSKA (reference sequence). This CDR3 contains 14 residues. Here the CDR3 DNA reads TGCAGTGCCACGACAGGGATTTACGTCGGGGAGCTGTTTTTT. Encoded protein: CSATTGIYVGELFF.

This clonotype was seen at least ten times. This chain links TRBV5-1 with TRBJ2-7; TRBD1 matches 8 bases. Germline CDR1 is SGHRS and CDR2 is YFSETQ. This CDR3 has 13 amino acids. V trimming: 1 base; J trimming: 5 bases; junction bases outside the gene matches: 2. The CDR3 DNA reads TGCGCCAGCAGCTTGCCAGGGGGCGACGAGCAGTACTTC. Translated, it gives CASSLPGGDEQYF.

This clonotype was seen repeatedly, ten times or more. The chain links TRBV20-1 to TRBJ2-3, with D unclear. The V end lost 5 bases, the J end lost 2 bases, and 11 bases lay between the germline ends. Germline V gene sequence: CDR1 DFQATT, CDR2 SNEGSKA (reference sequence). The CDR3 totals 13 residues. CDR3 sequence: CSAPEGSTDTQYF. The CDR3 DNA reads TGCAGTGCTCCGGAAGGGTCCACAGATACGCAGTATTTT.

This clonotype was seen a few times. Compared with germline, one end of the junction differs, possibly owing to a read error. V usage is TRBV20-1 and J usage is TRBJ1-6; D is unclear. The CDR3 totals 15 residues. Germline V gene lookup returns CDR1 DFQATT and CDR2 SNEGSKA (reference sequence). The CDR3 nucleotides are TGCACTGCTCCGAATGTCGAGATTTGGAATTCAACCCTCAACTTT. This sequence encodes CTAPNVEIWNSTLNF.

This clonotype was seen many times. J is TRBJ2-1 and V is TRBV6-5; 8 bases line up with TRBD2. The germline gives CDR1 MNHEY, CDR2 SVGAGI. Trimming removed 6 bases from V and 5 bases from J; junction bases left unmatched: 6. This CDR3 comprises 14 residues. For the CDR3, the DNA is TGTGCCAGCAGGGCGGGGGGTCTACACAATGAGCAGTTCTTC. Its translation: CASRAGGLHNEQFF.

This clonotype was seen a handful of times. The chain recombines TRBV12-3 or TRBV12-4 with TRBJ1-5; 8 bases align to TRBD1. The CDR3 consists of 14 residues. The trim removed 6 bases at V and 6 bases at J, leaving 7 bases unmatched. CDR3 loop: CASSLGTGSQPQHF. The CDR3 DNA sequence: TGTGCCAGCAGCCTAGGGACAGGCAGTCAGCCCCAGCATTTT.

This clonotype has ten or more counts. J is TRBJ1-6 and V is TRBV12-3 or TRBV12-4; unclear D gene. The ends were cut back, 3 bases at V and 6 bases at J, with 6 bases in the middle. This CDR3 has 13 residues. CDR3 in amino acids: CASSFSGNSPLHF. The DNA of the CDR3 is TGTGCCAGCAGTTTTTCCGGTAATTCACCCCTCCACTTT.

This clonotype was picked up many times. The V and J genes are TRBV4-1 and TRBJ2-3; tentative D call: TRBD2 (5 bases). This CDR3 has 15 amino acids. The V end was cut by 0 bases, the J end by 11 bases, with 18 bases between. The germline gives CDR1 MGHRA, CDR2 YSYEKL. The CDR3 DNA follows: TGCGCCAGCAGCCAAGAGGTGCGGGCCCTTATGGGGCAGTATTTT. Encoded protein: CASSQEVRALMGQYF.

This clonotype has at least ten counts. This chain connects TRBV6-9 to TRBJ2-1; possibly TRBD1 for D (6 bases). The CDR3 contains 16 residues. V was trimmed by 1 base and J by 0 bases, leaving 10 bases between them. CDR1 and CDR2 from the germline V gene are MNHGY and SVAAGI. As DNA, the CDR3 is TGTGCCAGCAGTTATTTACAGGGTTCCTCCTACAATGAGCAGTTCTTC. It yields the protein CASSYLQGSSYNEQFF.

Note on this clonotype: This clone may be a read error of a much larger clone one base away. CDR3 in amino acids: CSASRGTEAFF. The CDR3 bases are TGCAGTGCTAGCAGGGGAACTGAAGCTTTCTTT. The chain is built from TRBV20-1 and TRBJ1-1; tentative D call: TRBD1 (6 bases). CDR3 length: 11 amino acids. The V end lost 3 bases, the J end lost 5 bases, and 7 bases lay between the germline ends. Germline V CDR1 and CDR2: DFQATT, SNEGSKA (reference sequence).

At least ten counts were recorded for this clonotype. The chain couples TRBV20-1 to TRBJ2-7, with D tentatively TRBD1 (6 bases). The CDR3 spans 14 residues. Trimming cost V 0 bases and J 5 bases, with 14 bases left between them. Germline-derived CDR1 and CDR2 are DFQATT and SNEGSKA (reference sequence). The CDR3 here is CSARDTGPPHEQYF. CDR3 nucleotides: TGCAGTGCTAGAGATACAGGGCCACCCCACGAGCAGTACTTC.

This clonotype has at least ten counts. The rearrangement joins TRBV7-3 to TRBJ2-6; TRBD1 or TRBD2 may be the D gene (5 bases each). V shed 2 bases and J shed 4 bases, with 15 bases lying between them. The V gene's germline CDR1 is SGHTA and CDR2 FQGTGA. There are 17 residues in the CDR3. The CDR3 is CASSLRGVRAGANVLTF. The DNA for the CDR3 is TGTGCCAGCAGCTTACGAGGGGTTAGGGCCGGGGCCAACGTCCTGACTTTC.

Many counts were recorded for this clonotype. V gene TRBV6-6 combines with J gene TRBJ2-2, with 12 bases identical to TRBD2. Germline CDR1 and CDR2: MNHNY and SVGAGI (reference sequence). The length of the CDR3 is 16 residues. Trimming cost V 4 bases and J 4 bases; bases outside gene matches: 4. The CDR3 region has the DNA TGTGCCAGCAGTTCAAGGACTAGCGGGGCCACCGGGGAGCTGTTTTTT. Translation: CASSSRTSGATGELFF.

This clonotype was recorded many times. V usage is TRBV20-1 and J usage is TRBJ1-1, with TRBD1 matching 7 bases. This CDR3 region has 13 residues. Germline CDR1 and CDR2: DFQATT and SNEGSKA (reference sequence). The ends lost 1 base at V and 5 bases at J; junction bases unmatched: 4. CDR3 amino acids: CSARGQGDTEAFF. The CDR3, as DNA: TGCAGTGCTAGAGGGCAGGGGGATACTGAAGCTTTCTTT.

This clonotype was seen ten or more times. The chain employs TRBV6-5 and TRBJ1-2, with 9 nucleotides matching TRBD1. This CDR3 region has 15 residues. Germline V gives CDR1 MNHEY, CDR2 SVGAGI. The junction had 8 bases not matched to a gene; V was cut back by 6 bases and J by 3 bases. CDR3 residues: CASRPGQGGYYGYTF. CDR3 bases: TGTGCCAGCAGACCGGGACAGGGAGGTTACTATGGCTACACCTTC.

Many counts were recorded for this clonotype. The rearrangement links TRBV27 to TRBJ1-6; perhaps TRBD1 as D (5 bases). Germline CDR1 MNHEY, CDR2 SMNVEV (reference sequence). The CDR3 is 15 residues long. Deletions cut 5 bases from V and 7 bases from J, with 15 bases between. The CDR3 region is CASSLPRVNNSPLHF. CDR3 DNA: TGTGCCAGCAGTCTCCCCAGGGTCAACAATTCACCCCTCCACTTT.

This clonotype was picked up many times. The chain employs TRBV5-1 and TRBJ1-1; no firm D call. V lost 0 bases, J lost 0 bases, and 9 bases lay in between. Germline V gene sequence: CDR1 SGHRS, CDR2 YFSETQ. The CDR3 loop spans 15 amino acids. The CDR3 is CASSLEVRMNTEAFF. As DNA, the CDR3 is TGCGCCAGCAGCTTGGAGGTCCGAATGAACACTGAAGCTTTCTTT.

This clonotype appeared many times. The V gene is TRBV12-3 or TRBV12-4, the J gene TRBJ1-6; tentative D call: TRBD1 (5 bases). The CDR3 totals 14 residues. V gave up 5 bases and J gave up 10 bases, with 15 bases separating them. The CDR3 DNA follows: TGTGCCAGCAGTGATGAGACTGGGGCGTCACCCCTCCACTTT. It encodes CASSDETGASPLHF.

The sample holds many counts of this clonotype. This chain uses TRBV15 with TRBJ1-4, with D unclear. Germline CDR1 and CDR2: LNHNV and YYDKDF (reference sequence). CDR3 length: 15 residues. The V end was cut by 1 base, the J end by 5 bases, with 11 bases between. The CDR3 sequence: CATSRARETNEKLFF. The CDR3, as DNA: TGTGCCACCAGCAGAGCACGGGAGACCAATGAAAAACTGTTTTTT.

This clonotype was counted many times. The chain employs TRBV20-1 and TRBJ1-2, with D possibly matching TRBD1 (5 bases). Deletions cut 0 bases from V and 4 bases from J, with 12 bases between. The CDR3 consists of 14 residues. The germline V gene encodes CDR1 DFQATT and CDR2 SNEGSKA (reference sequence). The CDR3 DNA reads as TGCAGTGCTAGAGATGGGGGAGGGTTCTATGGCTACACCTTC. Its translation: CSARDGGGFYGYTF.

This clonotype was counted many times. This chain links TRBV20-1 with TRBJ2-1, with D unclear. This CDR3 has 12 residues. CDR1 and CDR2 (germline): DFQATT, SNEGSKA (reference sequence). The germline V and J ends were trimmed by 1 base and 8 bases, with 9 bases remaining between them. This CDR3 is CSARGPGDEQFF. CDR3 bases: TGCAGTGCTAGAGGTCCAGGAGATGAGCAGTTCTTC.

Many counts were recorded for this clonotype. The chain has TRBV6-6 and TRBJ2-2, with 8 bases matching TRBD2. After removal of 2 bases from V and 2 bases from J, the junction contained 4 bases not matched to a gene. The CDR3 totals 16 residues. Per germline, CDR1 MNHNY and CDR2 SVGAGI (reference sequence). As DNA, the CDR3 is TGTGCCAGCAGTTACCTGGGACTAGGAAACACCGGGGAGCTGTTTTTT. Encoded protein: CASSYLGLGNTGELFF.

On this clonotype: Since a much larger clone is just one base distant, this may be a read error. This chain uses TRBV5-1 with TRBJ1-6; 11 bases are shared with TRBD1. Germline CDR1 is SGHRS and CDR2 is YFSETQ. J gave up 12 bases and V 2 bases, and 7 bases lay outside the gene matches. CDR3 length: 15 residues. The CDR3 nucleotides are TGCGCCAGCAGCTTAGGGACAGGGGGAGATTTACCCCTCCACTTT. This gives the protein CASSLGTGGDLPLHF.

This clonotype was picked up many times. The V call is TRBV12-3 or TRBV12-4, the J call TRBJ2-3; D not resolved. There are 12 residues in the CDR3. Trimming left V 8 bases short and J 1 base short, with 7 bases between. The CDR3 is CASGRGTDTQYF. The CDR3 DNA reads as TGTGCCAGCGGGCGTGGCACAGATACGCAGTATTTT.

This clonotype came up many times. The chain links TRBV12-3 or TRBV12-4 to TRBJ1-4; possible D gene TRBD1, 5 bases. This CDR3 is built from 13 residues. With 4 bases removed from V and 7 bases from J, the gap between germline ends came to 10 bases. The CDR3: CASSSGGGEKLFF. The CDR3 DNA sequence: TGTGCCAGCAGTTCTGGGGGTGGTGAAAAACTGTTTTTT.

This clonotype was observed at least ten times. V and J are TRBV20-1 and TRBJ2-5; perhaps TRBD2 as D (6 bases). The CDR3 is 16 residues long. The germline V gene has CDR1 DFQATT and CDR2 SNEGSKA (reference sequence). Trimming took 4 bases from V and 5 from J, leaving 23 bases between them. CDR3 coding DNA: TGCAGTGCTAATCCCCCGGGACTTACCGTTCTTGAGACCCAGTACTTC. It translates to CSANPPGLTVLETQYF.

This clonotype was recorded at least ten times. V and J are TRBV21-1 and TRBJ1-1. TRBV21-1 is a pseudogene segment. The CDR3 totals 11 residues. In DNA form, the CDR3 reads TGTGCCAGCAGCAAAGGTCCTGAAGCTTTCTTT. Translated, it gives CASSKGPEAFF.

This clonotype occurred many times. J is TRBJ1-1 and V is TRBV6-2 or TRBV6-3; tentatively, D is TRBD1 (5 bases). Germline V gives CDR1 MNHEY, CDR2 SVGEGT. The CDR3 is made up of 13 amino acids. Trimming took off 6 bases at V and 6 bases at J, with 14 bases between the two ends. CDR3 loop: CASREVGRSEAFF. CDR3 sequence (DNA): TGTGCCAGCAGAGAAGTGGGGCGGTCTGAAGCTTTCTTT.

CDR3 region: CASSLDLGNQPQHF. The CDR3 DNA is TGTGCCAGCAGCTTAGATCTTGGGAATCAGCCCCAGCATTTT. J is TRBJ1-5 and V is TRBV11-2, with D unclear. CDR1 is SGHAT, CDR2 FQNNGV, per germline. Trimming shortened V by 0 bases and J by 4 bases, and 7 bases separated the two germline ends. The CDR3 covers 14 residues.

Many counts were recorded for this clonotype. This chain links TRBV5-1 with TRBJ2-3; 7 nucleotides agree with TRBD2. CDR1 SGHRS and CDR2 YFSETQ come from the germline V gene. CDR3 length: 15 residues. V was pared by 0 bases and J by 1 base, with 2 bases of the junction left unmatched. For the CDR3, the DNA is TGCGCCAGCAGCTTGGATAGCGGGCGCACAGATACGCAGTATTTT. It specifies CASSLDSGRTDTQYF.

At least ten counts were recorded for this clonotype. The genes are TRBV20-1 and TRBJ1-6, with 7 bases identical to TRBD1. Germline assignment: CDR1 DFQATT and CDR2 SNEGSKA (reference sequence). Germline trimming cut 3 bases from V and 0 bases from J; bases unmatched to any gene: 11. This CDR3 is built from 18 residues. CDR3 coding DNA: TGCAGTGCTAGTTCTCCAGGGGGAAGTAGCTCCTATAATTCACCCCTCCACTTT. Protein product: CSASSPGGSSSYNSPLHF.